The 26 T cell receptor beta chains listed next were all sequenced from one sample in a study of blood T cell repertoires in COVID-19. Method: immunoSEQ multiplex PCR; TCRdb's copy keeps in-frame clones and lacks some. The repertoire holds about 390,000 clones, with more than 70% as singletons. Material: peripheral blood. Every receptor here comes from a woman aged 55-70 years with COVID-19, enrolled during active disease.

The V call is TRBV7-3, the J call TRBJ1-6, with D possibly TRBD1 on 5 matching bases. Trimming took off 3 bases at V and 7 bases at J, with 10 bases between the two ends. The germline gives CDR1 SGHTA, CDR2 FQGTGA. This CDR3 has 14 amino acids. The CDR3, as DNA: TGTGCCAGCAGCTTTGAGCGGGGGAATTCACCCCTCCACTTT. Protein product: CASSFERGNSPLHF.

The V gene is TRBV7-3, the J gene TRBJ2-7, with D perhaps matching TRBD2 (5 bases). The germline V and J ends were trimmed by 2 bases and 3 bases, with 8 bases remaining between them. The CDR3 runs to 13 residues. Germline lookup yields CDR1 SGHTA and CDR2 FQGTGA. The CDR3 coding sequence is TGTGCCAGCAGCTTAGCCGGGGACTACGAGCAGTACTTC. As protein: CASSLAGDYEQYF. Full variable domain (rest looked up from reference TRBV7-3 and TRBJ2-7): GAGVSQTPSNKVTEKGKYVELRCDPISGHTALYWYRQSLGQGPEFLIYFQGTGAADDSGLPNDRFFAVRPEGSVSTLKIQRTERGDSAVYLCASSLAGDYEQYFGPGTRLTVT.

CDR3 sequence reads: CASSPLGRGGYTF. The CDR3 DNA reads as TGCGCCAGCAGCCCCCTGGGGCGGGGGGGCTACACCTTC. This rearrangement joins TRBV4-1 to TRBJ1-2, with a possible D match to TRBD1 (5 bases). Trimming took 4 bases from V and 8 from J, leaving 14 bases between them. Germline CDR1 MGHRA, CDR2 YSYEKL. This CDR3 has 13 amino acids.

The chain employs TRBV25-1 and TRBJ2-3; TRBD1 is a possible D gene (6 bases). V lost 1 base, J lost 1 base, and 9 bases lay in between. Germline CDR1 MGHDK, CDR2 SYGVNS. The CDR3 is 15 residues long. CDR3 loop: CASSELRTGTDTQYF. CDR3 DNA: TGTGCCAGCAGTGAATTACGGACAGGCACAGATACGCAGTATTTT.

This rearrangement joins TRBV6-5 to TRBJ2-2, with a tentative D call TRBD1 (6 bases). The CDR3 runs 14 residues. Looked up from germline, CDR1 is MNHEY and CDR2 is SVGAGI. Trimming cost V 5 bases and J 5 bases, with 12 bases left between them. The CDR3 DNA is TGTGCCAGCAGTCCCCGGACAGCTACCGGGGAGCTGTTTTTT. It yields the protein CASSPRTATGELFF.

The rearrangement uses TRBV29-1 and TRBJ1-2, with 11 bases lining up with TRBD1. This CDR3 contains 12 residues. The germline V gene encodes CDR1 SQVTM and CDR2 ANQGSEA. V was pared by 6 bases and J by 7 bases, with 4 bases of the junction left unmatched. The CDR3 here is CSVDRGHGGYTF. Written as DNA, the CDR3 is TGCAGCGTGGACAGGGGGCACGGTGGCTACACCTTC. Full variable domain (rest looked up from reference TRBV29-1 and TRBJ1-2): SAVISQKPSRDICQRGTSLTIQCQVDSQVTMMFWYRQQPGQSLTLIATANQGSEATYESGFVIDKFPISRPNLTFSTLTVSNMSPEDSSIYLCSVDRGHGGYTFGSGTRLTVV.

This chain uses TRBV6-5 with TRBJ2-5; 12 nucleotides line up with TRBD2. The CDR3 covers 14 residues. Germline CDR1 is MNHEY and CDR2 is SVGAGI. Trimming took 8 bases from V and 5 from J; bases not matched to a gene: 6. In nucleotides, the CDR3 is TGTGCCAGCCTAGCGGGGGGGGCAGGGGAGACCCAGTACTTC. Amino acids: CASLAGGAGETQYF.

The rearrangement uses TRBV5-4 and TRBJ1-1; possibly TRBD1 for D (6 bases). The CDR3 is made up of 13 amino acids. Germline CDR1 is SGHNT and CDR2 is YYREEE (reference sequence). V lost 5 bases and J 2 bases, leaving 10 bases between the germline ends. CDR3 region: CASRPQGNTEAFF. Here the CDR3 DNA reads TGTGCCAGCAGACCACAGGGTAACACTGAAGCTTTCTTT.

The CDR3 here is CASRYNTGELFF. The DNA for the CDR3 is TGTGCCAGCAGATATAACACCGGGGAGCTGTTTTTT. V is TRBV27 and J is TRBJ2-2; no reliable D call. V lost 6 bases, J lost 2 bases, and 4 bases lay in between. CDR3 length equals 12 residues. From germline, CDR1 is MNHEY and CDR2 SMNVEV (reference sequence).

This rearrangement joins TRBV13 to TRBJ1-3, with D possibly being TRBD1 (6 bases). Germline V gives CDR1 PRHDT, CDR2 FYEKMQ (reference sequence). The CDR3 covers 18 residues. The V end was cut by 0 bases, the J end by 3 bases, with 18 bases between. The CDR3 bases are TGTGCCAGCAGCTTAGGTCCCGGACAGTTGTTTGGTGGAAACACCATATATTTT. Its protein product is CASSLGPGQLFGGNTIYF.

V usage is TRBV28 and J usage is TRBJ1-3; 7 nucleotides agree with TRBD1. Germline V CDR1 and CDR2: MDHEN, SYDVKM. The trim removed 6 bases at V and 3 bases at J, leaving 5 bases unmatched. CDR3 length: 14 amino acids. CDR3 DNA: TGTGCCAGCAGGGCCACAGGGGTTGGAAACACCATATATTTT. Encoded protein: CASRATGVGNTIYF.

The chain couples TRBV3-1 (or the pseudogene TRBV3-2) to TRBJ1-6; D gene unclear. The V end lost 4 bases, the J end lost 12 bases, and 16 bases lay between the germline ends. The germline V gene encodes CDR1 LGHDT and CDR2 YNNKEL (reference sequence). This CDR3 comprises 14 residues. CDR3 DNA: TGTGCCAGCAGCCCCACCCTGGGCCGGGAACCCCTCCACTTT. Translated, it gives CASSPTLGREPLHF.

This chain uses TRBV28 with TRBJ1-2; possibly TRBD1 for D (5 bases). The CDR3 runs 13 residues. Trimming removed 3 bases at V and 4 bases at J, with 9 bases between. Germline V gene data show CDR1 as MDHEN and CDR2 as SYDVKM. CDR3 nucleotides: TGTGCCAGCAGTTTGCAGGGCGTCTATGGCTACACCTTC. Translation gives CASSLQGVYGYTF.

J is TRBJ1-3 and V is TRBV18; perhaps TRBD1 as D (6 bases). The CDR3 spans 15 residues. V lost 7 bases and J lost 7, with 20 bases in between. Germline V gene data show CDR1 as KGHSH and CDR2 as LQKENI. The CDR3 bases are TGTGCCAGCTTACGAACCAGGGGCGACCCCAACACCATATATTTT. Translation gives CASLRTRGDPNTIYF.

In nucleotides, the CDR3 is TGTGCCAGTACGGGACAGTTTAATGAAAAACTGTTTTTT. It encodes CASTGQFNEKLFF. The genes are TRBV19 and TRBJ1-4; 7 bases align to TRBD1. The CDR3 runs 13 residues. Germline V lookup: CDR1 LNHDA, CDR2 SQIVND (reference sequence). The V gene end was trimmed by 7 bases and the J gene end by 4 bases; junction bases not matched to a gene: 3.

This chain links TRBV28 with TRBJ2-2, with D perhaps TRBD2 (7 bases). Trimming shortened V by 1 base and J by 5 bases, and 11 bases separated the two germline ends. Germline values: CDR1 MDHEN, CDR2 SYDVKM. The CDR3 runs 15 residues. The CDR3 here is CASSLSRGATGELFF. The CDR3 DNA reads as TGTGCCAGCAGTTTATCTCGGGGGGCAACCGGGGAGCTGTTTTTT. Drawing the rest from reference TRBV28 and TRBJ2-2, the complete variable domain is DVKVTQSSRYLVKRTGEKVFLECVQDMDHENMFWYRQDPGLGLRLIYFSYDVKMKEKGDIPEGYSVSREKKERFSLILESASTNQTSMYLCASSLSRGATGELFFGEGSRLTVL.

The chain is built from TRBV19 and TRBJ1-2; TRBD1 might be the D (5 bases). The CDR3 is 16 amino acids. Germline CDR1 reads LNHDA; CDR2 reads SQIVND (reference sequence). V lost 6 bases and J 4 bases, leaving 21 bases between the germline ends. The chain's CDR3 is CASRRSGAFFSYGYTF. The CDR3 DNA reads as TGTGCCAGTAGACGTAGCGGGGCCTTCTTCAGCTATGGCTACACCTTC.

V usage is TRBV18 and J usage is TRBJ2-3; D not certain. The CDR3 contains 14 residues. V was clipped by 2 bases and J by 4 bases, with 10 bases between them. In germline, CDR1 is KGHSH, CDR2 LQKENI. The CDR3 DNA reads TGTGCCAGCTCACCAGCGGAGTCCCCAGATACGCAGTATTTT. It translates to CASSPAESPDTQYF.

CDR3 region: CATSGTGAIGELFF. CDR3 nucleotides: TGTGCCACCAGCGGGACTGGGGCGATCGGGGAGCTGTTTTTT. The chain couples TRBV15 to TRBJ2-2, with a weak D call TRBD2 (6 bases). Germline V gene lookup returns CDR1 LNHNV and CDR2 YYDKDF (reference sequence). V was shortened by 5 bases and J by 7 bases, with 14 bases between the two germline ends. CDR3 length equals 14 residues.

In DNA form, the CDR3 reads TGTGCCAGCAGCTTGAGCGGGGCCGGTACGCAGTATTTT. It specifies CASSLSGAGTQYF. The V gene is TRBV5-6, the J gene TRBJ2-3; TRBD2 matches 7 bases. Trimming cost V 1 base and J 8 bases; bases outside gene matches: 4. Germline values: CDR1 SGHDT, CDR2 YYEEEE. The CDR3 contains 13 residues.

This clone appeared a single time. V is TRBV11-3 and J is TRBJ2-5, with 7 bases identical to TRBD1. V lost 5 bases, J lost 2 bases, and 8 bases stayed unmatched. The CDR3 extends over 15 amino acids. Germline CDR1 reads SGHNT; CDR2 reads YENEEA. In DNA, the CDR3 is TGTGCCAGCAGCGAAGGACAGGTTCTTCAAGAGACCCAGTACTTC. It encodes CASSEGQVLQETQYF.

The chain uses TRBV14 and TRBJ1-5; D possibly corresponds to TRBD1 (5 bases). The CDR3 consists of 14 residues. Germline V gene sequence: CDR1 SGHDN, CDR2 FVKESK. The V end lost 4 bases, the J end lost 6 bases, and 13 bases lay between the germline ends. CDR3 DNA sequence: TGTGCCAGCAGCCTATTGGGACTCGGTCAGCCCCAGCATTTT. This gives the protein CASSLLGLGQPQHF.

This clone was seen a single time. This chain links TRBV11-2 with TRBJ1-2; TRBD1 matches 7 bases. Germline CDR1 is SGHAT and CDR2 is FQNNGV. The CDR3 contains 15 residues. V dropped 4 bases and J dropped 3; count of bases not matched to a gene: 8. The CDR3 bases are TGTGCCAGCAGCTGGAGCGAGGGGGCCCACTATGGCTACACCTTC. This encodes CASSWSEGAHYGYTF.

The chain joins TRBV7-9 to TRBJ1-5; tentatively, D is TRBD1 (6 bases). The V end was cut by 3 bases, the J end by 9 bases, with 18 bases between. Looked up from germline, CDR1 is SEHNR and CDR2 is FQNEAQ (reference sequence). The CDR3 is made up of 15 amino acids. CDR3 sequence (DNA): TGTGCCAGCAGCTTCGCAGGGGTTCAATCAGGGCCCCAGCATTTT. Translation gives CASSFAGVQSGPQHF.

The rearrangement uses TRBV2 and TRBJ2-3, with 14 bases lining up with TRBD2. The V and J ends lost 5 bases and 5 bases, in that order; junction bases with no gene match: 6. This CDR3 has 16 amino acids. Germline V CDR1 and CDR2: SNHLY, FYNNEI. The CDR3 DNA reads TGTGCCAGCAGTTTTGGGACTAGCGGGGGACGAGATACGCAGTATTTT. This sequence encodes CASSFGTSGGRDTQYF.

CDR3 bases: TGTGCCAGCAGCCGGACAGGGGGCACTGGAAACACCATATATTTT. This gives the protein CASSRTGGTGNTIYF. J is TRBJ1-3 and V is TRBV7-9; 11 bases are shared with TRBD1. V was pared by 5 bases and J by 2 bases, with 2 bases of the junction left unmatched. Germline CDR1 is SEHNR and CDR2 is FQNEAQ (reference sequence). The CDR3 runs to 15 residues.